This TCR beta chain was sequenced in a study of cytomegalovirus exposure and HLA in healthy donors (dated by TCRdb to 2016 to 2017). Regarding the complete study: In an earlier analysis of fewer than 750 of the donors, 276 Gb of sequence data and about 110 million unique TCR beta sequences from about 179 million T cells were reported. Approximately 310 gigabases of sequencing data and 78 million or so unique TCR sequences were included in an early release covering roughly 600 HLA-typed donors. Of the roughly 400 genotyped donors, about 84% fell in the genetic ancestry cluster associated with self-reported Caucasian donors. The study aimed to test whether cataloging public T cell receptors could reveal signatures of past pathogen exposure. The T cell repertoires of several hundred subjects were profiled by immunosequencing and related to cytomegalovirus serostatus. In addition to the first cohort of approximately 650 subjects, a separate validation cohort of 120 different subjects was used. The study combined high-throughput TCR immunosequencing, statistical association of individual TCRs with disease status, and machine learning to predict cytomegalovirus infection status. A later analysis re-analyzed previously published TCR beta repertoires from about 730 donors and added high-resolution HLA genotyping to study TCR occurrence patterns. Rather than drawing on any new phenotypic data, the later analysis identified candidate immune exposures from TCR beta sequences and the way those sequences occurred across donors. To decide whether each TCR beta V gene segment behaved as functional or pseudogenic, an earlier analysis of approximately 620 of the donors relied on high-throughput TCR beta sequencing. Donor age, sex, ethnicity and CMV serostatus were compiled alongside the repertoire data. In a later genetic analysis, genome-wide SNP genotypes for about 55% of the roughly 670 donors were used, and that subset was treated as a discovery cohort. All discovery cohort repertoires had been generated using a single sequencing platform. Both class I and class II loci were covered by HLA typing, at four-digit resolution. The number of donors typed differed by locus, with 629-630 for A, B, C, DRB1 and DQB1, roughly 520 for DQA1, about 610 for DPA1, and about 450 for DPB1. About five DR-DQ haplotypes were treated as single units for association and clustering because of strong linkage in the cohort. Among 300 to 500 genotyped donors of the cohort, an average of around 250,000 unique TCR beta nucleotide sequences was sequenced per donor, of which about 19% were non-productive.

The CDR1 and CDR2 encoded by the germline V gene (reference sequence) are DFQATT and SNEGSKA. Measured from the cysteine to the phenylalanine, the CDR3 is 11 residues long. Just the 33-base CDR3 DNA is kept, in frame starting at base 1. V loses 6 bases, J loses 4 bases, and the germline ends lie 9 bases apart. Note on this clone: Which antigen it targets is not known. Base qualities are not at hand, and no much larger clone is one base apart.

The cohort consisted of approximately 690 healthy bone marrow donors. At the time of sampling, every cohort member was nominally healthy, though immune exposures that went unrecorded were likely present. The donor tested CMV seronegative, placing the donor among the 350 or so seronegative members of the cohort. Every donor gave a peripheral blood sample, and the peripheral blood mononuclear cells from that sample were used for TCR beta sequencing. Genomic DNA extraction from the blood cell samples was performed with the Qiagen DNeasy Blood Extraction Kit. General findings and caveats noted by the study authors: Cytomegalovirus status was reported to be diagnosed by the classifier with high specificity and sensitivity in both the original and validation cohorts. Most TCR sequences were observed very rarely across donors, whereas some public TCRs were present in many individuals. A further reported finding was that TCR beta sequences accurately predicted the HLA-A and HLA-B alleles for most subjects in the first cohort. The 87-base-pair reads could not distinguish some IMGT-functional V segments, including TRBV6-2 and TRBV6-3, so those segments were excluded. Strong co-occurrence of HLA alleles, especially DR and DQ, made assigning TCR associations to individual alleles difficult. In this cohort, only TCR beta chains were sequenced, and detectable features were limited by the absence of alpha or paired-chain data. Compared with the roughly 700-donor mean, donors in an Asian-associated ancestry cluster had fewer N-insertions in productive TCRs, according to a later genetic analysis. Because counts were too low, some 17 rarely observed V segments, including chromosome 9 orphons, were excluded from the earlier analysis of some 590 of the donors. A few of the identified cytomegalovirus-associated TCR beta chains were confirmed in vitro to be specific for cytomegalovirus antigens. In a later analysis, the rate of TCR association differed among HLA loci, with DRB1 alleles having the most associated TCRs and HLA-C alleles having the fewest. In a later analysis, most CMV-associated TCR beta chains were found to appear HLA-restricted, with HLA associations seemingly driven largely by CMV exposure. A later genetic analysis associated a missense DCLRE1C variant with V-gene and J-gene trimming of TCR beta chains, and an independent cohort replicated the association. Immune exposure information for the cohort was limited to CMV serostatus. The authors suggested that the approach could potentially be extended to other disease states and immunological phenotypes. Correlated functional status among segregating V segments might be attributable to linkage disequilibrium, but an unknown experimental factor could not be ruled out. In an earlier analysis of fewer than 750 of the donors, most TCR beta V segments were observed in productive rearrangements about 87% or about 30% of the time, broadly matching IMGT annotations. A group of highly shared sequence variants was considered likely to be a technical artifact of the sequencing pipeline. A later analysis reported that several top co-occurrence clusters appeared linked to parvovirus B19, influenza, CMV and Epstein-Barr virus. Because some donors lacked HLA typing at each locus, the association tests relied only on the typed subset. The presence/absence analyses assumed that sequencing depth was roughly uniform across donors, and that assumption may not be true. The study gave a list of 150 to 200 TCR beta chains associated with cytomegalovirus. A later analysis found that HLA-associated TCR beta chains were more clonally expanded and had lower generation probabilities than equally common non-associated chains. In a later analysis, 16,951 TCR beta sequences were associated with specific HLA alleles at a false discovery rate of 0.05.

Preparation of the library involved the immunoSEQ multiplex PCR assay. The multiplex PCR relied on a mix of 60 forward primers for TCR Vbeta segments and 13 reverse primers for TCR Jbeta segments. Amplification of the CDR3 region of rearranged TCR beta genes was performed with a multiplex PCR assay on genomic DNA. On the Illumina HiSeq System, the amplified TCR beta libraries were sequenced as 87-base-pair reads. As for the original processing: In a later analysis, around 80 million unique TCR beta chains were counted across the roughly 610 repertoires, and roughly 9.9 million of these chains were shared by at least two donors. Raw reads were error-corrected and collapsed into unique sequences with a nearest-neighbor algorithm that merged closely related sequences to remove PCR and sequencing errors. Alignment of CDR3 sequences to IMGT reference sequences was used to assign V, D and J gene segments. For a sequence to be retained, a match of at least six nucleotides to both a V gene segment and a J gene segment was required. Rearrangements were called productive when the CDR3 lacked stop codons and stayed in frame with V and J; all others were non-productive. Following IMGT convention, CDR3 was defined as the stretch from the second conserved V-encoded cysteine to the conserved J-encoded phenylalanine. Sequences without an unambiguous match to a single V gene segment were excluded from the earlier analysis of almost 600 of the donors. In an earlier analysis of about 590 of the donors, a V segment was called functional when productive rearrangements were above 56.7%, and segregating when the standard deviation between donors exceeded 5%. A statistical classification framework was built for diagnosing cytomegalovirus status from the catalog of TCR beta chain sequences. In a later analysis, V and J genes were assigned by comparing TCR nucleotide sequences against IMGT/GENE-DB human TR gene sequences. Using the TCRdist pipeline, a later analysis assigned CDR3 sequences along with most-parsimonious VDJ recombination scenarios. A later analysis defined each TCR beta chain by its CDR3 amino acid sequence plus V-gene family, and excluded reads lacking a unique V-gene family. A later analysis removed 550 to 650 highly shared, low-generation-probability nucleotide sequences to deal with suspected cross-contamination and a sequencing artifact. A later analysis calculated a clonal expansion index for each public chain from normalized within-repertoire ranks of inferred template counts. In a later analysis, generation probabilities were computed with a VDJ recombination model fitted to out-of-frame rearrangements, and the resulting probabilities were checked against IGoR. In a later analysis, hypergeometric tests were used to score TCR-TCR, TCR-HLA and TCR-CMV co-occurrence, with a repertoire-size bias correction applied to TCR pairs. To estimate false discovery rates, a later analysis permuted the HLA or CMV assignments 20 times. In a later analysis, co-occurring TCRs were grouped with DBSCAN, and TCRdist sequence similarity was added when clustering was performed within HLA-allele-positive subsets. Repertoires with fewer than 30,000 or more than 120,000 public chains were left out of co-occurrence clustering, as were about five repertoires with anomalous nucleotide sharing. TCRdb carries this immuneACCESS record with in-frame sequences only. Its versions omit some clonotypes, under half of them owing to an unresolved V gene in the studies checked, with the rest unexplained. Clone size and the V and J calls come from that table; the DNA yielded D and trimming. The sample data list around 170,000 clones, and 80% of these were observed just once. Approximately 2% of the sample is in the top ten clones.

The TCR sequence derives from a woman aged 30 to 39 in good health and CMV-seronegative. Sequenced sample: PBMCs. The chain links TRBV20-1 with TRBJ1-2; tentative D gene TRBD1, with 6 bases matching. The CDR3 loop reads CSATGTYGYTF. DNA sequence: TGCAGTGCCACAGGGACCTATGGCTACACCTTC.